Listed below are T cell receptor beta chains from one sample, sequenced in a study of cytomegalovirus exposure and HLA in healthy donors. Sequencing used immunoSEQ multiplex PCR; TCRdb keeps in-frame clones, though not all of them. The data contain around 200,000 clones, 80% of them singletons. The sample taken for sequencing was PBMCs. The receptors derive from a boy under 18 in good health and CMV-seronegative. Both conserved end residues are part of each CDR3. The order of the fields is D gene, J gene, clone size, V gene, CDR3 DNA, CDR3 protein. D genes are given only for firm matches. A clone size is listed for some rows: how often the clone was seen (once, few, many), or a class if it is expanded.

. | TRBJ1-1 | . | TRBV4-1 | TGCGCCAGCAGCCAAGACGGGCAGGGCCTAATGAACACTGAAGCTTTCTTT | CASSQDGQGLMNTEAFF
. | TRBJ1-5 | . | TRBV27 | TGTGCCAGCAGTTTCGGGTTTGGGGCGGGGAGTCAGCCCCAGCATTTT | CASSFGFGAGSQPQHF
TRBD1 | TRBJ1-6 | . | TRBV30 | TGTGCGCTAACCGGGACAGGGGGCTATGGTTCACCCCTCCACTTT | CALTGTGGYGSPLHF
. | TRBJ2-2 | . | TRBV29-1 | TGCAGCGTCGCCGGGGGAATCGGTACCGGGGAGCTGTTTTTT | CSVAGGIGTGELFF
. | TRBJ1-1 | . | TRBV12-1 | TGTGCCAGCAGCCCACACCGGGATAAAGCTTTCTTT | CASSPHRDKAFF
. | TRBJ1-2 | . | TRBV30 | TGTGCCTGGAGGGGGCCCGGGTATGGCTACACCTTC | CAWRGPGYGYTF
TRBD1 | TRBJ1-2 | . | TRBV30 | TGTGCCTGGAGTTACGACAGGGTCTTCTATGGCTACACCTTC | CAWSYDRVFYGYTF
TRBD1 | TRBJ1-1 | . | TRBV19 | TGTGCCAGTAGTATTCTTGCGGGACAGTTGAACACTGAAGCTTTCTTT | CASSILAGQLNTEAFF
TRBD1 | TRBJ1-2 | . | TRBV25-1 | TGTGCCAGCAGTGGGAATTACAGGGGCGATTATAACTATGGCTACACCTTC | CASSGNYRGDYNYGYTF
TRBD1 | TRBJ1-2 | . | TRBV5-1 | TGCGCCAGCAGCTTGTGGACAGGGGACTATGGCTACACCTTC | CASSLWTGDYGYTF
TRBD1 | TRBJ2-7 | . | TRBV7-9 | TGTGCCAGCAGCTCGGGACAGCGGAACTACGAGCAGTACTTC | CASSSGQRNYEQYF
TRBD1 | TRBJ2-7 | . | TRBV27 | TGTGCCAGCAGCCCGGGACAGGGGGGTCACGAGCAGTACTTC | CASSPGQGGHEQYF
. | TRBJ1-2 | . | TRBV7-2 | TGTGCCAGCAGCGTAACACTAGCTAACTATGGCTACACCTTC | CASSVTLANYGYTF
TRBD2 | TRBJ2-3 | few | TRBV6-1 | TGTGCCAGCAGTGAAGCAGCGGGAGGGCCAGATACGCAGTATTTT | CASSEAAGGPDTQYF
. | TRBJ1-2 | . | TRBV7-9 | TGTGCCAGCAGCCAACTGCAGGGCTATGGCTACACCTTC | CASSQLQGYGYTF
TRBD1 | TRBJ2-7 | few | TRBV23-1 | TGCGCCAGCAGTCAGTCGGACAGGGAAACGTACGAGCAGTACTTC | CASSQSDRETYEQYF
. | TRBJ1-2 | . | TRBV2 | TGTGCCAGCATGGGGCCGGATCCTAACTATGGCTACACCTTC | CASMGPDPNYGYTF
TRBD1 | TRBJ1-2 | . | TRBV4-3 | TGCGCCAGCAGCCAAGGGGTAAGGACAGGGGCCCCCTATGGCTACACCTTC | CASSQGVRTGAPYGYTF
. | TRBJ1-4 | . | TRBV19 | TGTGCCAGTAGTAGACAGGCCGTTAATGAAAAACTGTTTTTT | CASSRQAVNEKLFF
. | TRBJ1-2 | . | TRBV14 | TGTGCCAGCAGCGAGATCAGGGCCCGCGGCTACACCTTC | CASSEIRARGYTF
. | TRBJ2-1 | . | TRBV7-3 | TGTGCCAGCAGCTTAACTCTTCGAGCGGGTCTATACAATGAGCAGTTCTTC | CASSLTLRAGLYNEQFF
TRBD2 | TRBJ2-1 | . | TRBV19 | TGTGCCAGTAGTTTAACTAGCGGGAGGGCTGGTGAGCAGTTCTTC | CASSLTSGRAGEQFF
. | TRBJ1-3 | . | TRBV18 | TGTGCCAGCTCACAGTCACAGTCCTCTGGAAACACCATATATTTT | CASSQSQSSGNTIYF
TRBD1 | TRBJ2-2 | . | TRBV5-8 | TGTGCCAGCAGCGTGGACAGGGCCACCGGGGAGCTGTTTTTT | CASSVDRATGELFF
. | TRBJ1-2 | . | TRBV28 | TGTGCCAGCAGGCTCTACAGGAACTATGGCTACACCTTC | CASRLYRNYGYTF
. | TRBJ1-1 | . | TRBV2 | TGTGCCAGAGAGGGAGGGGGGGACACTGAAGCTTTCTTT | CAREGGGDTEAFF
TRBD2 | TRBJ2-3 | once | TRBV27 | TGTGCCAGCAGTCTAACTAGCGTTTACACAGATACGCAGTATTTT | CASSLTSVYTDTQYF
TRBD1 | TRBJ1-1 | few | TRBV7-8 | TGTGCCAGCAGCTTAGACAGGGGTGGAGCTTTCTTT | CASSLDRGGAFF
. | TRBJ2-3 | . | TRBV30 | TGTGCCTGTGTCATAACTAGCACAGATACGCAGTATTTT | CACVITSTDTQYF
TRBD2 | TRBJ2-1 | . | TRBV29-1 | TGCAGCGTCGGACTAGAAAAAAACTCCTACAATGAGCAGTTCTTC | CSVGLEKNSYNEQFF
. | TRBJ2-5 | . | TRBV7-2 | TGTGCCAGCAGCTTATCCCGGGGAGAGACCCAGTACTTC | CASSLSRGETQYF
TRBD1 | TRBJ2-1 | . | TRBV5-4 | TGTGCCAGCAGCTCGGCGACAGGGGGCGGGTACAATGAGCAGTTCTTC | CASSSATGGGYNEQFF
. | TRBJ1-5 | . | TRBV9 | TGTGCCAGCAGCGTAGCTACGGGTGGCAATCAGCCCCAGCATTTT | CASSVATGGNQPQHF
TRBD1 | TRBJ2-4 | . | TRBV25-1 | TGTGCCAGCAGTCCTGAAGGGACAGGGAAAAACATTCAGTACTTC | CASSPEGTGKNIQYF
. | TRBJ1-1 | . | TRBV5-1 | TGCGCCAGCAGCTTGAGTGCAGTAGCCGAAGCTTTCTTT | CASSLSAVAEAFF
TRBD1 | TRBJ2-7 | . | TRBV7-9 | TGTGCCAGCAGCCCGGACAACCGGGACAGCTCCTACGAGCAGTACTTC | CASSPDNRDSSYEQYF
. | TRBJ2-7 | . | TRBV21-1 | TGTGCCAGCAGCAAAAGGTCACAGCTAAAATACGAGCAGTACTTC | CASSKRSQLKYEQYF
TRBD1 | TRBJ1-5 | . | TRBV9 | TGTGCCAGCAGCGGGACAGGGGGGAATCAGCCCCAGCATTTT | CASSGTGGNQPQHF
. | TRBJ1-2 | few | TRBV6-5 | TGTGCCAGCAGGGGGGAAGGGGGAGGGACCTTC | CASRGEGGGTF
TRBD2 | TRBJ2-7 | . | TRBV30 | TGTGCCTGGAGTGGGGGCGGGAGGTGGCCCTACGAGCAGTACTTC | CAWSGGGRWPYEQYF
TRBD1 | TRBJ2-7 | . | TRBV18 | TGTGCCAGCTCACCCGACAGGGTGGCCGAGCAGTACTTC | CASSPDRVAEQYF
TRBD1 | TRBJ1-3 | . | TRBV9 | TGTGCCAGCAGCCGAACGGGACAGGGAATTGGAAACACCATATATTTT | CASSRTGQGIGNTIYF
TRBD2 | TRBJ2-5 | once | TRBV7-3 | TGTGCCAGCAGCTTAGTTGGCGGGGGGTCGGGAGAGACCCAGTACTTC | CASSLVGGGSGETQYF
TRBD2 | TRBJ2-3 | . | TRBV27 | TGTGCATGGGGGGGAGTAGATACGCAGTATTTT | CAWGGVDTQYF
. | TRBJ1-1 | . | TRBV5-1 | TGCGCCAGCAGCTTTGGCGGGGAGGACACTGAAGCTTTCTTT | CASSFGGEDTEAFF
. | TRBJ1-1 | . | TRBV14 | TGTGCCAGCAGCCAATTCGGACTCACTGAAGCTTTCTTT | CASSQFGLTEAFF
. | TRBJ2-7 | . | TRBV11-2 | TGTGCCAGCAGCTTAGAGGGCAGGTCCTACGAGCAGTACTTC | CASSLEGRSYEQYF
. | TRBJ2-7 | . | TRBV7-2 | TGTGCCAGCAGCTCGACAGGCGTTGGCTACGAGCAGTACTTC | CASSSTGVGYEQYF
. | TRBJ2-1 | . | TRBV11-2 | TGTGCCAGCAGCATCTACACGGACAGTAATGAGCAGTTCTTC | CASSIYTDSNEQFF
. | TRBJ1-6 | . | TRBV21-1 | TGTGCCAGCAGCAGCAGGGTACCGGGTAATTCACCCCTCCACTTT | CASSSRVPGNSPLHF